What follows is one TCR beta chain and its context. Its specificity is not known. Donors included only healthy HIV-negative adults lacking recent acute infections or vaccinations. Each donor was a Caucasian adult residing in Nashville, Tennessee. Assay used: immunoSEQ multiplex PCR; TCRdb lists only in-frame clones, some missing. This table holds 450,000 to 500,000 clones, approximately 82% found once. Deletions cut 0 bases from V and 8 bases from J, with 13 bases between. Germline values: CDR1 GTSNPN, CDR2 SVGIG (reference sequence). There are 13 residues in the CDR3. This record comes from a study of shared clonotypes between healthy human individuals. Study-level points and caveats: Genetic and exposure-history diversity was limited by the small donor number.

This TCR was sampled from a woman aged 40 to 50 in good health. Some clones in this sample may be carry-over from other donors' samples. The rearrangement uses TRBV30 and TRBJ1-2; D gene uncertain. The sample was PBMCs. The CDR3 spells CAWSVSGRGGYTF. CDR3 coding DNA: TGTGCCTGGAGTGTCAGCGGCCGGGGAGGCTACACCTTC.